This entry describes one TCR beta chain. Its antigen remains unknown. These data come from a study of T cells and Merkel cell carcinoma outcomes. Study-level results: Merkel cell carcinoma outcomes were reportedly predicted by repertoire and T-cell density.

TCRdb's table, derived via immunoSEQ multiplex PCR, lists solely in-frame clones and lacks some. The data contain about 2,000 clones, nearly 95% of them seen just once; the ten biggest clones take up about 1.4%. CDR3 length: 11 residues. The V gene's germline CDR1 is SEHNR and CDR2 FQNEAQ (reference sequence). The V and J ends lost 10 bases and 4 bases respectively, with 11 bases between them. Sequencing input: tumor tissue from Merkel cell carcinoma. The source is a human donor with Merkel cell carcinoma. The genes are TRBV7-9 and TRBJ2-7; D might be TRBD1 (6 bases). CDR3 in amino acids: CATHQGYEQYF. The CDR3 DNA follows: TGTGCCACCCACCAGGGGTACGAGCAGTACTTC.